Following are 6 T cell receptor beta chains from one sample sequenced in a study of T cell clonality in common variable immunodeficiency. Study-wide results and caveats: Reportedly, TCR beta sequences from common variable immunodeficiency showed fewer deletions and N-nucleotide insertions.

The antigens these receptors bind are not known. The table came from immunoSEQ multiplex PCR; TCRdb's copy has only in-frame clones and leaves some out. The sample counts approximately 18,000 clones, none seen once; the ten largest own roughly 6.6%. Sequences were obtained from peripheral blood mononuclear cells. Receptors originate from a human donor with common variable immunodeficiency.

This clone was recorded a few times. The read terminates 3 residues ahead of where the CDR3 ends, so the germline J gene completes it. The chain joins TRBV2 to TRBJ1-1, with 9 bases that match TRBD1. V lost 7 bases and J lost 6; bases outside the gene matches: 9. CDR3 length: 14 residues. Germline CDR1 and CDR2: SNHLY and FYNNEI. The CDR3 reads CASTRDRERSEAFF. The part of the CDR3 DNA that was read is TGTGCCAGCACTAGGGACAGGGAAAGGTCTGAA.

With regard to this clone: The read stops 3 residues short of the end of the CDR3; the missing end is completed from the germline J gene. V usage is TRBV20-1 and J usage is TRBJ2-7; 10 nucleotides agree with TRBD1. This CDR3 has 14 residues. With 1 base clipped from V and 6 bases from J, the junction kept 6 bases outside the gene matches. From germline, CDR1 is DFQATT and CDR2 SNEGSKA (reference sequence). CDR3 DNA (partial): TGCAGTGCTAGAGCCGGGACAGGGGTATCCGAG. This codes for CSARAGTGVSE. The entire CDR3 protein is CSARAGTGVSEQYF.

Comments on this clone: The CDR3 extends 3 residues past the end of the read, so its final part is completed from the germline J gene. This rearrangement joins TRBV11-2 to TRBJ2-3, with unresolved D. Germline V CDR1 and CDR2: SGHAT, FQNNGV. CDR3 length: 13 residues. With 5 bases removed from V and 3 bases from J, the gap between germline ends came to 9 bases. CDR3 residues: CASSPSRTDTQYF. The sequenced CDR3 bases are TGTGCCAGCAGCCCCTCAAGGACAGATACG. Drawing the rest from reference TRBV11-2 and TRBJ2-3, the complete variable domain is EAGVAQSPRYKIIEKRQSVAFWCNPISGHATLYWYQQILGQGPKLLIQFQNNGVVDDSQLPKDRFSAERLKGVDSTLKIQPAKLEDSAVYLCASSPSRTDTQYFGPGTRLTVL.

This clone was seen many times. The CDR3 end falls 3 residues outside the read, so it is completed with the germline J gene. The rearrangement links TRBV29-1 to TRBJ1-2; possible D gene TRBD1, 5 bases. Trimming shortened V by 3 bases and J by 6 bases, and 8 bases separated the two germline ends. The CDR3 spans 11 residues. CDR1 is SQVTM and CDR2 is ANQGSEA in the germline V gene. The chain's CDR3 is CSVDSGDGYTF. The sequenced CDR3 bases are TGCAGCGTTGATTCGGGGGATGGC.

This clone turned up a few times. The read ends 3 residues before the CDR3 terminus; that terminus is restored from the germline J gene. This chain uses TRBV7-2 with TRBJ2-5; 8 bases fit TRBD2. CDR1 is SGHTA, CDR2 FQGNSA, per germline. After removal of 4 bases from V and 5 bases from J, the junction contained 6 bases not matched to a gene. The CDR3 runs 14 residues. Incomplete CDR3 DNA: TGTGCCAGCAGCTCCGGGGGGGCCCTGGAGACC. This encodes CASSSGGALET. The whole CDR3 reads CASSSGGALETQYF.

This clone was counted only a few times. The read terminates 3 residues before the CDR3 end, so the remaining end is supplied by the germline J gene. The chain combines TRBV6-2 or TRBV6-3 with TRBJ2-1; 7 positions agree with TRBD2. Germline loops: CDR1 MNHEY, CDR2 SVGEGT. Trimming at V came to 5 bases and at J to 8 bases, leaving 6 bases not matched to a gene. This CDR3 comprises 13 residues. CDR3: CASSRRLADEQFF. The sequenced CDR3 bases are TGTGCCAGCAGTCGAAGACTAGCTGATGAG.